The 20 T cell receptor beta chains reported below all come from one sample, sequenced in a study of T cell responses to AZD1222 COVID-19 vaccine. The method was immunoSEQ multiplex PCR; TCRdb's version includes in-frame clones alone and lacks a portion of them. This sample has some 95,000 clones, with over 75% found just once. Source: peripheral blood, taken 28 days after the second AZD1222 dose. The receptors derive from an adult who received the AZD1222 COVID-19 vaccine.

This clone was recorded only once. V usage is TRBV19 and J usage is TRBJ2-1; TRBD2 matches at 11 bases. Germline CDR1 is LNHDA and CDR2 is SQIVND (reference sequence). This CDR3 contains 14 residues. Trimming at V came to 6 bases and at J to 2 bases, leaving 0 bases not matched to a gene. The CDR3 spells CASRTSGAYNEQFF. CDR3 bases: TGTGCCAGTAGGACTAGCGGGGCCTACAATGAGCAGTTCTTC. The full variable domain, completed using reference TRBV19 and TRBJ2-1, is DGGITQSPKYLFRKEGQNVTLSCEQNLNHDAMYWYRQDPGQGLRLIYYSQIVNDFQKGDIAEGYSVSREKKESFPLTVTSAQKNPTAFYLCASRTSGAYNEQFFGPGTRLTVL.

The chain combines TRBV11-3 with TRBJ2-1; D unresolved. From germline, CDR1 is SGHNT and CDR2 YENEEA. The CDR3 loop spans 11 amino acids. The V gene lost 4 bases and the J gene lost 10 bases, with 8 bases spanning the gap. This chain's CDR3 is CASSSPGEQFF. CDR3 bases: TGTGCCAGCAGCTCCCCGGGCGAGCAGTTCTTC.

The V and J genes are TRBV29-1 and TRBJ1-1, with no clear D. From germline, CDR1 is SQVTM and CDR2 ANQGSEA. Trimming took 4 bases from V and 6 from J, leaving 15 bases between them. The CDR3 length is 13 residues. The CDR3 DNA reads TGCAGCGTTGTTGTGGGCGAGGTCTCTGAAGCTTTCTTT. This sequence encodes CSVVVGEVSEAFF.

V is TRBV18 and J is TRBJ2-1; D possibly corresponds to TRBD1 (5 bases). Germline values: CDR1 KGHSH, CDR2 LQKENI. The CDR3 contains 15 residues. Trimming pared 3 bases from V and 0 bases from J, leaving 9 bases between. The CDR3 sequence is CASSPTATSYNEQFF. DNA for the CDR3: TGTGCCAGCTCACCGACAGCCACCTCCTACAATGAGCAGTTCTTC.

The chain employs TRBV29-1 and TRBJ1-1; D might be TRBD1 (6 bases). The V gene lost 0 bases and the J gene lost 5 bases, with 10 bases spanning the gap. The CDR3 length is 13 residues. The germline gives CDR1 SQVTM, CDR2 ANQGSEA. The CDR3 spells CSVEEPRGTEAFF. For the CDR3, the DNA is TGCAGCGTTGAAGAACCCAGGGGAACTGAAGCTTTCTTT.

The chain recombines TRBV6-2 or TRBV6-3 with TRBJ2-7; possible D gene TRBD2, 5 bases. Deletions cut 2 bases from V and 2 bases from J, with 10 bases between. The germline V gene has CDR1 MNHEY and CDR2 SVGEGT. The CDR3 contains 14 residues. DNA for the CDR3: TGTGCCAGCAGTTACGCTGGGAGCGCCTACGAGCAGTACTTC. Its translation: CASSYAGSAYEQYF.

The sample holds a few counts of this clone. The chain uses TRBV9 and TRBJ1-2; the D gene is possibly TRBD1 (6 bases). Trimming stripped 4 bases from V and 7 bases from J, with 17 bases between. Germline V gene data show CDR1 as SGDLS and CDR2 as YYNGEE. The CDR3 loop spans 14 amino acids. This CDR3 reads CASSPPGTHPGYTF. DNA of the CDR3: TGTGCCAGCAGCCCCCCCGGGACACATCCTGGCTACACCTTC.

The chain recombines TRBV5-1 with TRBJ1-2; 8 nucleotides line up with TRBD1. V gave up 0 bases and J gave up 4 bases; unmatched junction bases: 11. The germline V gene encodes CDR1 SGHRS and CDR2 YFSETQ. The CDR3 runs to 17 residues. CDR3 nucleotides: TGCGCCAGCAGCTTGGATGGCAGGGGGCGAATTCCCTATGGCTACACCTTC. Translated, it gives CASSLDGRGRIPYGYTF.

This sequence joins TRBV7-6 and TRBJ2-1, with 8 bases that match TRBD1. The CDR3 extends over 15 amino acids. With V trimmed by 0 bases and J by 6 bases, 4 bases remained unmatched. The germline V gene has CDR1 SGHVS and CDR2 FNYEAQ. The CDR3 DNA reads TGTGCCAGCAGCTTAGCGGCAGGGGGCTTCAATGAGCAGTTCTTC. Amino acid sequence: CASSLAAGGFNEQFF.

The rearrangement uses TRBV27 and TRBJ1-1, with 8 bases lining up with TRBD1. V trimming: 3 bases; J trimming: 5 bases; junction bases outside the gene matches: 5. This CDR3 is 14 amino acids long. Per germline, CDR1 MNHEY and CDR2 SMNVEV (reference sequence). CDR3 region: CASSLNRGETEAFF. The CDR3 DNA is TGTGCCAGCAGTTTGAACAGGGGGGAGACTGAAGCTTTCTTT.

This clone was counted once. The J gene is TRBJ2-7, the V gene TRBV15; weak D call: TRBD2 (6 bases). This CDR3 has 13 residues. V was shortened by 5 bases and J by 6 bases, with 14 bases between the two germline ends. Germline lookup yields CDR1 LNHNV and CDR2 YYDKDF (reference sequence). CDR3 nucleotide sequence: TGTGCCACCAGCGTGGCCCCCGGGAGCGAGCAGTACTTC. Amino acids: CATSVAPGSEQYF.

The rearrangement joins TRBV5-5 to TRBJ1-5, with TRBD1 as a possible D gene (5 bases). V gave up 4 bases and J gave up 0 bases, with 8 bases separating them. The CDR3 length is 14 residues. The germline V gene has CDR1 SGHKS and CDR2 YYEKEE (reference sequence). The CDR3 DNA reads as TGTGCCAGCAGCCGGGGGTATAGCAATCAGCCCCAGCATTTT. This sequence encodes CASSRGYSNQPQHF.

The rearrangement links TRBV4-3 to TRBJ1-6; no firm D call. Trimming took 5 bases from V and 6 from J, leaving 17 bases between them. Germline assignment: CDR1 LGHNA and CDR2 YSLEER. The CDR3 covers 16 residues. The CDR3: CASSSTTNPSNSPLHF. The CDR3 DNA follows: TGCGCCAGCAGCTCGACGACGAACCCCTCTAATTCACCCCTCCACTTT.

This chain links TRBV4-1 with TRBJ1-2; 9 nucleotides agree with TRBD1. Germline V lookup: CDR1 MGHRA, CDR2 YSYEKL. The CDR3 is 14 amino acids. V was pared by 3 bases and J by 4 bases, with 3 bases of the junction left unmatched. The CDR3 here is CASSQGQGVYGYTF. In nucleotides, the CDR3 is TGCGCCAGCAGCCAGGGACAGGGAGTCTATGGCTACACCTTC.

This clone was detected a few times. J is TRBJ1-6 and V is TRBV9; weak D call: TRBD1 (5 bases). The CDR3 is made up of 17 amino acids. Germline V CDR1 and CDR2: SGDLS, YYNGEE. V lost 4 bases and J 9 bases, leaving 23 bases between the germline ends. As DNA, the CDR3 is TGTGCCAGCAGCCCCCGGGGCGCATTTTCAGTGGGTTCACCCCTCCACTTT. Its translation: CASSPRGAFSVGSPLHF.

This clone was found once. V is TRBV5-6 and J is TRBJ2-3; the match to TRBD2 covers 7 bases. Germline V gene data show CDR1 as SGHDT and CDR2 as YYEEEE. This CDR3 spans 14 amino acids. The junction had 6 bases not matched to a gene; V was cut back by 2 bases and J by 6 bases. The CDR3 spells CASSFLGGRDTQYF. The CDR3 DNA reads as TGTGCCAGCAGCTTTCTCGGGGGGAGGGATACGCAGTATTTT.

The chain combines TRBV2 with TRBJ1-6, with TRBD1 matching over 11 bases. The V and J ends lost 7 bases and 10 bases, in that order; junction bases with no gene match: 9. The V gene's germline CDR1 is SNHLY and CDR2 FYNNEI. The CDR3 loop spans 15 amino acids. Written as DNA, the CDR3 is TGTGCCAGCAACAGAGGGGGACAGGGGGACTCACCCCTCCACTTT. Encoded protein: CASNRGGQGDSPLHF.

This chain uses TRBV7-8 with TRBJ2-5; 10 positions agree with TRBD2. Germline V gene lookup returns CDR1 SGHVS and CDR2 FQNEAQ. Losses at the gene ends were 5 bases for V and 2 bases for J; bases not matched to a gene: 8. The CDR3 is made up of 16 amino acids. Here the CDR3 DNA reads TGTGCCAGCAGCAACCTAGCGGGAGAGGTGCAAGAGACCCAGTACTTC. This translates into CASSNLAGEVQETQYF.

This clone was observed a few times. This chain uses TRBV6-6 with TRBJ1-6, with D perhaps TRBD1 (6 bases). The CDR3 runs 13 residues. V was cut by 6 bases and J by 8 bases, with 11 bases left in between. The germline V gene has CDR1 MNHNY and CDR2 SVGAGI (reference sequence). The CDR3 loop is CASRDRRDSPLHF. CDR3 nucleotide sequence: TGTGCCAGCAGAGACAGGAGGGATTCACCCCTCCACTTT.

CDR3 protein: CAISGGQGIYGYTF. The CDR3 DNA follows: TGTGCCATCAGTGGGGGACAGGGAATTTATGGCTACACCTTC. The V and J genes are TRBV10-3 and TRBJ1-2, with 9 bases lining up with TRBD1. This CDR3 spans 14 amino acids. Germline CDR1 reads ENHRY; CDR2 reads SYGVKD. Trimming took 4 bases from V and 5 from J; bases not matched to a gene: 5.